The rows below give T cell receptor beta chains drawn from one sample of a study of blood T cell repertoires in COVID-19. Profiled with immunoSEQ multiplex PCR; TCRdb holds only in-frame clones, not every one. Of 300,000 to 400,000 clones in the sample, about nine tenths are singletons; the top ten hold 1%. The specimen sequenced was peripheral blood. The origin of the receptors is a man over 45 with active or convalescent COVID-19. CDR3s include the opening cysteine and the closing phenylalanine or tryptophan. D genes are given only for firm matches. The size entry is marked missing in some rows and otherwise reads once, few, many or a size class.

abundance,j_gene,d_gene,v_gene,CDR3aa,CDR3nt
NA,TRBJ2-5,TRBD1,TRBV3-1/TRBV3-2,CASSPDRRIQETQYF,TGTGCCAGCAGCCCGGACAGGAGGATCCAAGAGACCCAGTACTTC
NA,TRBJ2-7,TRBD1,TRBV10-3,CAINPGTGLTYEQYF,TGTGCCATCAACCCCGGGACAGGGTTGACCTACGAGCAGTACTTC
NA,TRBJ1-1,NA,TRBV5-6,CASSLVSTGGGSTEAFF,TGTGCCAGCAGCTTGGTTAGTACAGGTGGCGGGAGCACTGAAGCTTTCTTT
NA,TRBJ1-1,NA,TRBV5-1,CASSLGQLEKAFF,TGCGCCAGCAGCCTAGGACAGCTTGAAAAGGCTTTCTTT
NA,TRBJ1-4,TRBD1,TRBV7-9,CASSSTQGAGEKLFF,TGTGCCAGCAGCTCCACACAGGGGGCGGGTGAAAAACTGTTTTTT
NA,TRBJ2-3,TRBD2,TRBV11-2,CASSLLGGFRTDTQYF,TGTGCCAGCAGCTTGTTGGGGGGGTTTCGCACAGATACGCAGTATTTT
NA,TRBJ1-1,TRBD1,TRBV6-5,CASSSRGGDTEAFF,TGTGCCAGCAGTTCCAGAGGGGGCGACACTGAAGCTTTCTTT
NA,TRBJ1-2,NA,TRBV7-2,CASSLAADRSNGYTF,TGTGCCAGCAGCTTAGCGGCAGATCGTAGCAATGGCTACACCTTC
NA,TRBJ1-6,NA,TRBV4-2,CASSPRTEATLLHF,TGTGCCAGCAGCCCGCGGACAGAGGCAACACTCCTCCACTTT
NA,TRBJ2-1,TRBD1,TRBV10-1,CASRPGTAGNEQFF,TGCGCCAGCAGACCCGGGACAGCCGGCAATGAGCAGTTCTTC
NA,TRBJ2-1,NA,TRBV7-2,CASSLNNYNEQFF,TGTGCCAGCAGCTTAAATAATTACAATGAGCAGTTCTTC
once,TRBJ1-5,NA,TRBV5-1,CASSSTGSQPQHF,TGCGCCAGCAGCTCCACAGGTTCCCAGCCCCAGCATTTT
NA,TRBJ2-1,TRBD2,TRBV2,CASIVPTGTSQYNEQFF,TGTGCCAGCATTGTCCCGACCGGGACTAGCCAATACAATGAGCAGTTCTTC
few,TRBJ1-6,NA,TRBV5-6,CASSSFRVNYSPLHF,TGTGCCAGCAGCTCATTCCGGGTCAATTATTCACCCCTCCACTTT
NA,TRBJ1-6,NA,TRBV28,CASSWAALSYNSPLHF,TGTGCCAGCAGTTGGGCAGCCCTCTCCTATAATTCACCCCTCCACTTT
NA,TRBJ1-2,TRBD1,TRBV6-4,CASSQDRASGYTF,TGTGCCAGCAGCCAGGACAGGGCGAGTGGCTACACCTTC
NA,TRBJ1-6,NA,TRBV7-9,CASSPPGAENSPLHF,TGTGCCAGCAGCCCTCCAGGGGCAGAGAATTCACCCCTCCACTTT
NA,TRBJ2-7,TRBD2,TRBV28,CASSLGGDNYEQYF,TGTGCCAGCAGTTTAGGGGGGGATAACTACGAGCAGTACTTC
NA,TRBJ2-7,TRBD1,TRBV2,CASRGTANSYEQYF,TGTGCCAGCAGGGGGACAGCTAATTCCTACGAGCAGTACTTC
NA,TRBJ1-4,NA,TRBV28,CASSSGEGNEKLFF,TGTGCCAGCAGTTCAGGGGAAGGAAATGAAAAACTGTTTTTT
once,TRBJ2-7,TRBD2,TRBV5-1,CASSLVTSGTYEQYF,TGCGCCAGCAGCTTGGTTACTAGCGGGACCTACGAGCAGTACTTC
NA,TRBJ2-7,TRBD1,TRBV4-1,CASSPGQGHTYEQYF,TGCGCCAGCAGCCCGGGACAGGGGCACACCTACGAGCAGTACTTC
NA,TRBJ1-2,NA,TRBV18,CASSPRRDDGYTF,TGTGCCAGCTCACCACGGAGGGACGATGGCTACACCTTC
NA,TRBJ2-5,NA,TRBV30,CAWRRPRTQETQYF,TGTGCCTGGAGGCGCCCTAGAACGCAAGAGACCCAGTACTTC
NA,TRBJ2-2,TRBD2,TRBV5-1,CASSLDPSGRTGELFF,TGCGCCAGCAGCTTGGATCCTAGCGGGAGGACGGGGGAGCTGTTTTTT
NA,TRBJ1-4,TRBD1,TRBV5-1,CASSRDRESEKLFF,TGCGCCAGCAGCCGGGACAGGGAGAGTGAAAAACTGTTTTTT
once,TRBJ2-5,NA,TRBV29-1,CSTRGIGQETQYF,TGCAGCACCCGAGGAATTGGGCAAGAGACCCAGTACTTC
NA,TRBJ1-3,NA,TRBV6-6,CASSYSAGDKNTIYF,TGTGCCAGCAGTTACTCAGCAGGGGACAAAAACACCATATATTTT
NA,TRBJ2-7,TRBD1,TRBV11-1,CASSLGTGEQYF,TGTGCCAGCAGCTTGGGGACAGGCGAGCAGTACTTC
NA,TRBJ2-7,NA,TRBV7-9,CASSLPGRYEQYF,TGTGCCAGCAGCTTACCGGGTCGTTACGAGCAGTACTTC
NA,TRBJ2-5,NA,TRBV29-1,CSVLAPQETQYF,TGCAGCGTTCTGGCCCCTCAAGAGACCCAGTACTTC
NA,TRBJ1-1,NA,TRBV27,CASSLLGGNTEAFF,TGTGCCAGCAGTTTATTGGGGGGGAACACTGAAGCTTTCTTT
NA,TRBJ1-4,NA,TRBV28,CASSSLTATNEKLFF,TGTGCCAGCAGTTCTTTGACTGCTACTAATGAAAAACTGTTTTTT
NA,TRBJ2-4,NA,TRBV11-2,CASSLPGANIQYF,TGTGCCAGCAGCTTACCAGGGGCGAACATTCAGTACTTC
NA,TRBJ1-2,NA,TRBV3-1/TRBV3-2,CASSQEWQGTGGYTF,TGTGCCAGCAGCCAAGAGTGGCAGGGGACCGGTGGCTACACCTTC
once,TRBJ1-2,NA,TRBV5-1,CASSLEWARYGYTF,TGCGCCAGCAGCTTGGAATGGGCTCGCTATGGCTACACCTTC
NA,TRBJ2-7,NA,TRBV7-9,CASSLNPAAWQGNYEQYF,TGTGCCAGCAGCTTAAATCCCGCCGCTTGGCAGGGGAACTACGAGCAGTACTTC
NA,TRBJ2-7,NA,TRBV7-9,CASSTQGGEQYF,TGTGCCAGCAGCACACAGGGCGGCGAGCAGTACTTC
NA,TRBJ1-1,TRBD1,TRBV7-8,CASSLERTGDKTFF,TGTGCCAGCAGCCTCGAGAGGACAGGGGATAAGACTTTCTTT
NA,TRBJ1-3,NA,TRBV28,CASSSPGDGNTIYF,TGTGCCAGCAGTTCCCCGGGGGACGGAAACACCATATATTTT
once,TRBJ2-7,NA,TRBV28,CASSFPGGTDATLSSYEQYF,TGTGCCAGCAGTTTCCCCGGCGGGACAGACGCAACCCTAAGCTCCTACGAGCAGTACTTC
NA,TRBJ2-5,NA,TRBV18,CASSPGAGETQYF,TGTGCCAGCTCACCGGGCGCGGGGGAGACCCAGTACTTC
NA,TRBJ2-2,TRBD1,TRBV27,CASKWDSITGELFF,TGTGCCAGCAAATGGGACAGCATTACCGGGGAGCTGTTTTTT
few,TRBJ2-7,NA,TRBV1,CTSSRGPYEQYF,TGCACCAGCAGCCGAGGCCCCTACGAGCAGTACTTC
NA,TRBJ2-1,NA,TRBV10-1,CASSEAFSYNEQFF,TGCGCCAGCAGTGAGGCGTTCTCCTACAATGAGCAGTTCTTC
NA,TRBJ1-2,TRBD1,TRBV3-1/TRBV3-2,CASSQVGTGYGYGYTF,TGTGCCAGCAGCCAAGTAGGGACAGGGTACGGCTATGGCTACACCTTC
few,TRBJ1-1,NA,TRBV18,CASSPRSERQNTEAFF,TGTGCCAGCTCACCACGGTCAGAGAGGCAGAACACTGAAGCTTTCTTT
NA,TRBJ2-1,NA,TRBV7-9,CASSEQGSYNEQFF,TGTGCCAGCAGCGAACAGGGCTCCTACAATGAGCAGTTCTTC
NA,TRBJ2-1,TRBD2,TRBV7-2,CASSFLAGAWNEQFF,TGTGCCAGCAGTTTTCTAGCGGGGGCCTGGAATGAGCAGTTCTTC
few,TRBJ2-5,TRBD2,TRBV2,CASSAAGGAQETQYF,TGTGCCAGCAGTGCCGCGGGGGGGGCCCAAGAGACCCAGTACTTC
NA,TRBJ2-7,NA,TRBV4-3,CASSQGLSYEQYF,TGCGCCAGCAGCCAAGGACTATCCTACGAGCAGTACTTC
NA,TRBJ2-2,NA,TRBV2,CASSATANTGELFF,TGTGCCAGCAGTGCGACAGCGAACACCGGGGAGCTGTTTTTT
NA,TRBJ1-1,NA,TRBV19,CASSPRRQANTEAFF,TGTGCCAGTAGTCCCCGCCGGCAGGCGAACACTGAAGCTTTCTTT
NA,TRBJ1-3,NA,TRBV7-8,CASSLDISGNTIYF,TGTGCCAGCAGCTTGGACATCTCTGGAAACACCATATATTTT